Listed here is a single TCR beta chain. The antigen it binds to is not known. Nothing much larger sits one base from this clone, and base qualities are not available. To prepare the library, the immunoSEQ multiplex PCR assay was applied. The multiplex PCR relied on a mix of 60 forward primers for TCR Vbeta segments and 13 reverse primers for TCR Jbeta segments. Amplification of the CDR3 region of rearranged TCR beta genes was performed with a multiplex PCR assay on genomic DNA. The amplified TCR beta libraries were sequenced on the Illumina HiSeq System as 87-base-pair reads. Per the source publication's procedure: A later analysis counted tens of millions of unique TCR beta chains across the 666 repertoires, and some 12 million of these chains were shared by at least two donors. Raw reads were error-corrected and collapsed into unique sequences with a nearest-neighbor algorithm that merged closely related sequences to remove PCR and sequencing errors. CDR3 sequences were aligned to IMGT reference sequences to assign V, D and J gene segments. Each retained sequence needed at least a six-nucleotide match to both a V gene segment and a J gene segment. Rearrangements were called productive when the CDR3 lacked stop codons and stayed in frame with V and J; all others were non-productive. Following IMGT convention, CDR3 was defined as the stretch from the second conserved V-encoded cysteine up to the conserved J-encoded phenylalanine. The earlier analysis of around 640 of the donors excluded sequences that lacked an unambiguous match to a single V gene segment. In an earlier analysis of approximately 500 of the donors, a V segment was called functional when productive rearrangements were above 56.7%, and segregating when the standard deviation between donors exceeded 5%. A statistical classification framework was developed to diagnose cytomegalovirus status using the catalog of TCR beta chain sequences. A later analysis assigned V and J genes by comparing TCR nucleotide sequences with IMGT/GENE-DB human TR gene sequences. A later analysis assigned CDR3 sequences and most-parsimonious VDJ recombination scenarios with the TCRdist pipeline. In a later analysis, each TCR beta chain was defined by its CDR3 amino acid sequence together with its V-gene family, and reads without a unique V-gene family were excluded. To address suspected cross-contamination and a sequencing artifact, a later analysis removed a few hundred highly shared, low-generation-probability nucleotide sequences. In a later analysis, a clonal expansion index was calculated for each public chain from normalized within-repertoire ranks of inferred template counts. Generation probabilities in a later analysis came from a VDJ recombination model fitted to out-of-frame rearrangements, and those results were checked against IGoR. In a later analysis, TCR-TCR, TCR-HLA and TCR-CMV co-occurrence was scored with hypergeometric tests, and a repertoire-size bias correction was applied to TCR pairs. False discovery rates were estimated in a later analysis by permuting HLA or CMV assignments 20 times. In a later analysis, co-occurring TCRs were grouped using DBSCAN, and TCRdist sequence similarity was added for clustering within HLA-allele-positive subsets. For co-occurrence clustering, repertoires with fewer than 30,000 or more than 120,000 public chains were excluded, along with a handful of repertoires with anomalous nucleotide sharing. The table was pulled from immuneACCESS by TCRdb, which kept in-frame rearrangements only. Such tables lose some clones; where checked, under half of the loss comes from unresolved V genes, and the rest has no known cause. V, J and clone size are taken as reported in that table, and D and trimming were inferred from the DNA itself. Present in this sample are approximately 200,000 clones, 65% to 80% of which were seen just once. The top ten clones comprise roughly 4.5% of the sample.

From the cysteine through the phenylalanine, the CDR3 covers 16 amino acids. The only DNA kept is the CDR3, 48 bases in frame from the first base. CDR1 is given as MNHNY and CDR2 as SVGAGI, both from the germline V gene (reference sequence). The V and J ends are trimmed by 0 bases and 0 bases, leaving 6 bases between them. In total, roughly 670 healthy bone marrow donors made up the cohort. At the time of sampling, every cohort member was nominally healthy, though immune exposures that went unrecorded were likely present. The donor tested CMV seropositive and was one of the 289 seropositive cohort members. A peripheral blood sample was provided by each donor, and peripheral blood mononuclear cells were used for TCR beta sequencing. Genomic DNA extraction from the blood cell samples was performed with the Qiagen DNeasy Blood Extraction Kit. These data originate in a study of cytomegalovirus exposure and HLA in healthy donors (dated 2017 in TCRdb). Describing the broader study: An earlier analysis of more than 550 of the donors reported approximately 300 Gb of sequence data and about 120 million unique TCR beta sequences obtained from about 179 million T cells. Around 300 gigabases of sequencing data and tens of millions of unique TCR sequences were included in an early release covering roughly 600 HLA-typed donors. Among the approximately 430 genotyped donors, approximately 82% belonged to the genetic ancestry cluster associated with self-reported Caucasian donors. The study aimed to test whether signatures of past pathogen exposure could be identified by cataloging public T cell receptors. The study profiled the T cell repertoires of more than 500 subjects by immunosequencing and related them to cytomegalovirus serostatus. Along with the roughly 700-subject first cohort, a separate validation cohort of more than 90 different subjects was used. The study combined high-throughput TCR immunosequencing, statistical association of individual TCRs with disease status, and machine learning to predict cytomegalovirus infection status. A later analysis re-examined previously published TCR beta repertoires from roughly 720 donors and added high-resolution HLA genotyping to investigate patterns of TCR occurrence. Rather than drawing on any new phenotypic data, the later analysis identified candidate immune exposures from TCR beta sequences and the way those sequences occurred across donors. An earlier analysis of several hundred of the donors applied high-throughput TCR beta sequencing to assess whether each TCR beta V gene segment acted as functional or pseudogenic. Donor age, sex, ethnicity and CMV serostatus were compiled together with the repertoire data. In a later genetic analysis, genome-wide SNP genotypes for about 65% of the roughly 700 donors were used, and that subset was treated as a discovery cohort. Every repertoire in the discovery cohort had been generated on one and the same sequencing platform. Class I and class II HLA loci were covered by the typing at four-digit resolution. Typing coverage differed by locus: A, B, C, DRB1 and DQB1 were typed in about 620-630 donors, DQA1 in about 500, DPA1 in around 580, and DPB1 in just under 490. Roughly 5 DR-DQ haplotypes were handled as single units for association and clustering because linkage in the cohort was strong. On average, around 230,000 unique TCR beta nucleotide sequences were sequenced per donor among more than 350 genotyped donors of the cohort, with about 19% of those sequences being non-productive. The full study reports these points: Several of the top co-occurrence clusters appeared to be linked to parvovirus B19, influenza, CMV and Epstein-Barr virus, according to a later analysis. The study gave a list of over 150 TCR beta chains associated with cytomegalovirus. Most TCR sequences were seen in very few donors, while some public TCRs were found in many individuals. Seventeen rarely observed V segments, including chromosome 9 orphons, were excluded from the earlier analysis of some 590 of the donors because counts were too low. In both the original and validation cohorts, the classifier was reported to diagnose cytomegalovirus status with high specificity and sensitivity. Three of the identified cytomegalovirus-associated TCR beta chains were confirmed in vitro to be specific for cytomegalovirus antigens. Strong co-occurrence of HLA alleles, especially DR and DQ, made assigning TCR associations to individual alleles difficult. A later analysis found that most CMV-associated TCR beta chains appeared HLA-restricted, with HLA associations seemingly driven largely by CMV exposure. In an earlier analysis of roughly 560 of the donors, most TCR beta V segments were observed in productive rearrangements about 87% or about 30% of the time, broadly matching IMGT annotations. A later analysis found that TCR association rates varied across HLA loci, with DRB1 alleles showing the most associated TCRs and HLA-C alleles the fewest. Compared with equally common non-associated chains, HLA-associated TCR beta chains in a later analysis were more clonally expanded and had lower generation probabilities. An association between a missense DCLRE1C variant and V-gene and J-gene trimming of TCR beta chains was found in a later genetic analysis and replicated in an independent cohort. Presence/absence analyses assumed roughly uniform sequencing depth across donors, an assumption that may not hold. A cluster of highly shared sequence variants was judged likely to be a technical artifact of the sequencing pipeline. It was suggested by the authors that the approach could potentially be generalized to other disease states and immunological phenotypes. Some IMGT-functional V segments, including TRBV6-2 and TRBV6-3, could not be told apart with the 87-base-pair reads, so those segments were excluded. Linkage disequilibrium might explain the correlated functional status among segregating V segments, but an unknown experimental factor could not be excluded. A further reported finding was that TCR beta sequences accurately predicted the HLA-A and HLA-B alleles for most subjects in the first cohort. For the cohort, immune exposure information was limited to CMV serostatus. In a later genetic analysis, fewer N-insertions in productive TCRs were reported among donors in an Asian-associated ancestry cluster than the roughly 710-donor mean. At a false discovery rate of 0.05, a later analysis linked about 17,000 TCR beta sequences to specific HLA alleles. Only TCR beta chains were sequenced in this cohort, and the absence of alpha or paired-chain data limited detectable features. Because HLA typing was unavailable for some donors at each locus, only the typed subset was used in association tests.

The TCR sequence derives from a woman aged 30 to 39 in good health and CMV-seropositive. The chain links TRBV6-6 with TRBJ2-6; a weak D assignment points to TRBD2 (5 bases agree). The sample consisted of PBMCs. This receptor has the CDR3 CASSYSGSSGANVLTF. The DNA sequence is given as TGTGCCAGCAGTTACTCAGGGAGCTCTGGGGCCAACGTCCTGACTTTC.